These T cell receptor beta chains were read from a single sample in a study of blood T cells in healthy people across ages. From the 5' RACE reads, TCRdb called clonotypes with MiXCR, one entry per CDR3 protein. The sample contains about 1.8 million distinct CDR3 sequences, around half of which appear only once. Sequencing was performed on blood. These receptors originate from a woman in her thirties or forties in good health. Both conserved end residues are part of each CDR3. D genes are given only for firm matches. Some rows have no size entry. The others give once, few or many, or a class for an expanded clone.

D	V	size	J	DNA	CDR3
TRBD2	TRBV2	NA	TRBJ2-3	TGTGCCAGCAGTAATAGCGGGACTCCTAGCCTCACAGATACGCAGTATTTT	CASSNSGTPSLTDTQYF
TRBD1	TRBV29-1	few	TRBJ2-3	TGCAGCGTGTTCGGGGACAGGGGCACAGATACGCAGTATTTT	CSVFGDRGTDTQYF
NA	TRBV6-5	few	TRBJ2-5	TGTGCCAGCAGCCAACTCGCGATAGAGACCCAGTACTTC	CASSQLAIETQYF
TRBD1	TRBV6-5	NA	TRBJ1-2	TGTGCCAGCAGTTATTCCGGACAGGGGGCACTTTATGGCTACACCTTC	CASSYSGQGALYGYTF
TRBD1	TRBV27	NA	TRBJ2-4	TGTGCCAGCAGTCCCGGACAGGGGGTCGCCAAAAACATTCAGTACTTC	CASSPGQGVAKNIQYF
NA	TRBV6-5	NA	TRBJ1-2	TGTGCCAGCAGTTACTATCTCGGGACAACCTATGGCTACACCTTC	CASSYYLGTTYGYTF
NA	TRBV12-3/TRBV12-4	few	TRBJ1-5	TGTGCCAGCGGGAGGGCCCGCAATCAGCCCCAGCATTTT	CASGRARNQPQHF
NA	TRBV21-1	NA	TRBJ2-1	TGTGCCAGCAGCAGCCGGGACAGCCAGCAGTTCTTC	CASSSRDSQQFF
TRBD2	TRBV20-1	NA	TRBJ2-6	TGCAGTGCTAGAGCTTGGGGGGGCTCTGGGGCCAACGTCCTGACTTTC	CSARAWGGSGANVLTF
NA	TRBV6-5	NA	TRBJ2-5	TGTGCCAGCCAGTCCTTGCGGCAAGAGACCCAGTACTTC	CASQSLRQETQYF
NA	TRBV5-5	NA	TRBJ2-1	TGTGCCAGCAGGGCAGGGCTAAGACGCGGTGAGCAGTTCTTC	CASRAGLRRGEQFF
NA	TRBV6-6	few	TRBJ2-5	TGTGCCAGTTCCACAGGGAATACAAAAGAGACCCAGTACTTC	CASSTGNTKETQYF
TRBD1	TRBV7-9	NA	TRBJ1-2	TGTGCCAGCAGCTACGGGACAGCGGTTAACTATGGCTACACCTTC	CASSYGTAVNYGYTF
TRBD1	TRBV27	NA	TRBJ2-1	TGTGCCAGCAGCTTCTTTCCGGGACAGGGGAGTTTGAATGAGCAGTTCTTC	CASSFFPGQGSLNEQFF
TRBD1	TRBV6-2/TRBV6-3	NA	TRBJ1-5	TGTGCCAGCAAATCCGACAGGGGAAGCCTCTCTTATAGCAATCAGCCCCAGCATTTT	CASKSDRGSLSYSNQPQHF
NA	TRBV5-1	NA	TRBJ1-4	TGCGCCAGCAGCCCGGAAGGACAGGAAAAACTGTTTTTT	CASSPEGQEKLFF
TRBD2	TRBV20-1	NA	TRBJ2-7	TGCAGTGCTAGTCTTCTCGCGGGGGGCTTTGAGCAGTACTTC	CSASLLAGGFEQYF
TRBD1	TRBV4-1	NA	TRBJ1-2	TGCGCCAGCAGCCAAGTAGACGCAGGGGGTTATGGCTACACCTTC	CASSQVDAGGYGYTF
NA	TRBV5-1	once	TRBJ1-2	TGCGCCAGCAGCTTGGGGGATTTACAGCGTCCCTATGGCTACACCTTC	CASSLGDLQRPYGYTF
NA	TRBV20-1	NA	TRBJ1-5	TGCAGTGCTGGAAGGGAGGGGAATCAGCCCCAGCATTTT	CSAGREGNQPQHF
NA	TRBV20-1	NA	TRBJ2-7	TGCAGTGCTTACGGCGACGGGTTTTACGAGCAGTACTTC	CSAYGDGFYEQYF
TRBD2	TRBV7-2	many	TRBJ2-3	TGTGCCAGCAGCACCCGACTAGCGGGGGTGGATACGCAGTATTTT	CASSTRLAGVDTQYF
NA	TRBV20-1	NA	TRBJ2-5	TGCAGTGCTATTGAAGAGACCCAGTACTTC	CSAIEETQYF
TRBD1	TRBV28	NA	TRBJ1-5	TGTGCCAGCAGTGTCAGGGGGCCGGTGAATCAGCCCCAGCATTTT	CASSVRGPVNQPQHF
TRBD2	TRBV7-2	NA	TRBJ2-5	TGTGCCAGCAGCTATGCGGGACTAGCGGGGTTAGAGACCCAGTACTTC	CASSYAGLAGLETQYF